This entry features one TCR beta chain sequence. V lost 4 bases, J lost 0 bases, and 13 bases lay in between. This CDR3 is 15 amino acids long. Germline V lookup: CDR1 MNHNS, CDR2 SASEGT. Only in-frame clones appear in the TCRdb table, and some are missing; sequencing was by immunoSEQ multiplex PCR. The sample has tens of thousands of clones, over 85% seen once; the top ten hold over 5.5%. The data were taken from a study of siplizumab effects on memory and regulatory T cells. The sample consisted of CD8+ T cells sorted from blood. The chain couples TRBV6-1 to TRBJ2-7; the D gene is possibly TRBD2 (5 bases). This receptor was identified in a human donor in good health. As DNA, the CDR3 is TGTGCCAGCAGTGTTGGCAGAGGGAGCTCCTACGAGCAGTACTTC. Translation gives CASSVGRGSSYEQYF.